These T cell receptor beta chains were read from a single sample in a study of blood T cell repertoires in COVID-19. The table came from immunoSEQ multiplex PCR; TCRdb's copy has only in-frame clones and leaves some out. The sample carries around 340,000 clones, around 80% recorded once. Material for sequencing was peripheral blood. The receptors stem from a man under 40 with active or convalescent COVID-19. CDR3s include the opening cysteine and the closing phenylalanine or tryptophan. Fields, in order: J gene, V gene, clone size, D gene, CDR3 DNA, CDR3 protein. D genes are given only for firm matches. A row's size may be missing; if present it is once, few, many or a size class.

TRBJ2-3	TRBV15	NA	NA	TGTGCCACCAGCAGAGATGGGACTAGCACAGATACGCAGTATTTT	CATSRDGTSTDTQYF
TRBJ2-3	TRBV5-5	NA	TRBD2	TGTGCCAGCAGCCTGGACCCTAGCGGGAGGACAGATACGCAGTATTTT	CASSLDPSGRTDTQYF
TRBJ1-2	TRBV7-2	once	NA	TGTGCCAGCAGCTGGGGGGGACGGCCTAACTATGGCTACACCTTC	CASSWGGRPNYGYTF
TRBJ2-7	TRBV10-3	NA	NA	TGTGCCATCAGTGAGGAGGGGGTGAGCTCCTACGAGCAGTACTTC	CAISEEGVSSYEQYF
TRBJ2-5	TRBV5-1	NA	TRBD1	TGCGCCAGCAGCGCGACAGGGGAAGAGACCCAGTACTTC	CASSATGEETQYF
TRBJ2-1	TRBV9	NA	TRBD2	TGTGCCAGCAGCAAGGGACTAGCGGGAGGGCTAGGGGGCAATGAGCAGTTCTTC	CASSKGLAGGLGGNEQFF
TRBJ1-2	TRBV7-2	NA	TRBD1	TGTGCCAGCAGCTGGGACAGCCCCGGGGCTATTAACTATGGCTACACCTTC	CASSWDSPGAINYGYTF
TRBJ1-1	TRBV7-9	NA	NA	TGTGCCAGCAGCTCCTGGCCGAACACTGAAGCTTTCTTT	CASSSWPNTEAFF
TRBJ2-7	TRBV29-1	NA	TRBD2	TGCAGCGTTTTTCGGGAGGTAGGCGAGCAGTACTTC	CSVFREVGEQYF
TRBJ2-5	TRBV19	NA	NA	TGTGCCAGTAGTGGCCAGGGGAAAGAGACCCAGTACTTC	CASSGQGKETQYF
TRBJ2-1	TRBV10-3	NA	TRBD2	TGTGCCATCAGGGGACTAGCGGGCAATGAGCAGTTCTTC	CAIRGLAGNEQFF
TRBJ1-1	TRBV9	NA	TRBD1	TGTGCCAGCCGCGGGGGAACAGGGGGAAACACTGAAGCTTTCTTT	CASRGGTGGNTEAFF
TRBJ2-1	TRBV6-1	NA	NA	TGTGCCAGCAGTGAAGGGCGGAGGGACTACAATGAGCAGTTCTTC	CASSEGRRDYNEQFF
TRBJ2-3	TRBV19	NA	TRBD2	TGTGCCAGTAGTATAGACCCTCGGGCAGCGGGAGCTACAGATACGCAGTATTTT	CASSIDPRAAGATDTQYF
TRBJ2-7	TRBV12-3/TRBV12-4	NA	NA	TGTGCCAGCAACGCGGGGTTCCGAGAGCAGTACTTC	CASNAGFREQYF
TRBJ2-3	TRBV27	few	TRBD2	TGTGCCAGCAGTTTTCTAGCGGGAGTTTCTGATACGCAGTATTTT	CASSFLAGVSDTQYF
TRBJ1-6	TRBV6-6	many	NA	TGTGCCAGCAGCCCCGGACAAGATAATTCACCCCTCCACTTT	CASSPGQDNSPLHF
TRBJ2-3	TRBV28	NA	TRBD2	TGTGCCAGCAGTTTTGGATCTGGGACTAGCGGGTCAAGCACAGATACGCAGTATTTT	CASSFGSGTSGSSTDTQYF
TRBJ1-2	TRBV12-3/TRBV12-4	once	TRBD1	TGTGCCAGCCGGGACAGGACCAACTATGGCTACACCTTC	CASRDRTNYGYTF
TRBJ1-5	TRBV19	once	NA	TGTGCCAGTAGTATAGACAGGGGCAGGCAGCCCCAGCATTTT	CASSIDRGRQPQHF
TRBJ1-1	TRBV30	NA	NA	TGTGCCTGGAGTACCCTGGGCGAAGCTTTCTTT	CAWSTLGEAFF
TRBJ1-5	TRBV3-1/TRBV3-2	few	NA	TGTGCCAGCGTCCACGGAGGAAATCAGCCCCAGCATTTT	CASVHGGNQPQHF
TRBJ1-5	TRBV27	NA	TRBD1	TGTGCCAGCAGACAGGGGGTGGGCAATCAGCCCCAGCATTTT	CASRQGVGNQPQHF
TRBJ1-6	TRBV5-4	NA	TRBD1	TGTGCCAGCAGCCTGGGGACAGCAAATTCACCCCTCCACTTT	CASSLGTANSPLHF
TRBJ1-1	TRBV30	few	NA	TGTGCCTGGAGTGCCTCCCCGTTGGCCACTGAAGCTTTCTTT	CAWSASPLATEAFF
TRBJ2-3	TRBV5-1	NA	TRBD2	TGCGCCAGCAGCATCGGGACTAGCGGGGGCACAGATACGCAGTATTTT	CASSIGTSGGTDTQYF
TRBJ2-7	TRBV4-3	NA	TRBD2	TGCGCCAGCAGCCAAGGACTAGCGGGTTCCTACGAGCAGTACTTC	CASSQGLAGSYEQYF
TRBJ1-5	TRBV23-1	NA	NA	TGCGCCAGCAGTCACCGAAGTACAGGGTGGCAAAATCAGCCCCAGCATTTT	CASSHRSTGWQNQPQHF
TRBJ1-2	TRBV6-5	NA	TRBD1	TGTGCCAGCAGAGCCCAGGGGGTTAATGGCTACACCTTC	CASRAQGVNGYTF
TRBJ2-1	TRBV7-6	NA	NA	TGTGCCAGCAGCTTAATCCCCTTAGAGGGGGGGAACAATGAGCAGTTCTTC	CASSLIPLEGGNNEQFF
TRBJ2-2	TRBV5-1	NA	TRBD1	TGCGCCAGCAGGCAGGGCAGGGGGCAAGGCGGGGAGCTGTTTTTT	CASRQGRGQGGELFF
TRBJ1-1	TRBV19	few	NA	TGTGCCAGTAGTAACAATGGGGGCTGGGGCGGTCAATCTGAAGCTTTCTTT	CASSNNGGWGGQSEAFF
TRBJ2-5	TRBV28	NA	NA	TGTGCCAGCAGGCGGGAAGCCCTCGGAGAGACCCAGTACTTC	CASRREALGETQYF
TRBJ1-4	TRBV10-3	few	TRBD1	TGTGCCATCAGTCCCAGACAGGGGGCAACTAATGAAAAACTGTTTTTT	CAISPRQGATNEKLFF
TRBJ1-1	TRBV7-7	NA	NA	TGTGCCAGCAGCAACAACCTGAACACTGAAGCTTTCTTT	CASSNNLNTEAFF
TRBJ2-2	TRBV15	once	TRBD2	TGTGCCACCAGCAGAGCCCGCGGACTAGCTGTTAACACCGGGGAGCTGTTTTTT	CATSRARGLAVNTGELFF
TRBJ1-1	TRBV12-3/TRBV12-4	NA	NA	TGTGCCAGCAGTTTCAGGGTTTGGACTGAAGCTTTCTTT	CASSFRVWTEAFF
TRBJ2-1	TRBV12-3/TRBV12-4	NA	TRBD2	TGTGCCAGCAGTCTGGGGACTAGCGCGCAGTTCTTC	CASSLGTSAQFF
TRBJ2-7	TRBV5-1	once	TRBD2	TGCGCCAGCAGCTTGGCACTCGGGACTAGCGGGACCCGCTCCTACGAGCAGTACTTC	CASSLALGTSGTRSYEQYF
TRBJ1-5	TRBV15	NA	NA	TGTGCCACCAGCAGATACGCAGATAGCAATCAGCCCCAGCATTTT	CATSRYADSNQPQHF
TRBJ2-3	TRBV7-9	NA	NA	TGTGCCAGCAGCTCCCCCGGAGTGGCAGATACGCAGTATTTT	CASSSPGVADTQYF
TRBJ1-3	TRBV30	once	NA	TGTGCCTGGAGTGAAGGGGTATCTGGAAACACCATATATTTT	CAWSEGVSGNTIYF
TRBJ2-7	TRBV12-5	NA	TRBD1	TGTGCTAGTGGTTTGGGACAGGGGATTGGAGAGCAGTACTTC	CASGLGQGIGEQYF
TRBJ2-1	TRBV11-3	NA	TRBD2	TGTGCCAGCAGCTTCGGGGGGGTTTACAATGAGCAGTTCTTC	CASSFGGVYNEQFF
TRBJ1-6	TRBV27	NA	TRBD1	TGTGCCAGCAGTTTATCCCGGGACAGGGGTAATTCACCCCTCCACTTT	CASSLSRDRGNSPLHF
TRBJ1-2	TRBV7-2	NA	NA	TGTGCCAGCAGCCCATACATTAACTATGGCTACACCTTC	CASSPYINYGYTF
TRBJ2-3	TRBV4-3	NA	NA	TGCGCCAGCAGTCGGGGGGACATCAGCACAGATACGCAGTATTTT	CASSRGDISTDTQYF
TRBJ2-7	TRBV9	once	TRBD1	TGTGCCAGCAGCCCCAAGGGGGACCAGACAGGGGTTCCCGACGAGCAGTACTTC	CASSPKGDQTGVPDEQYF